This T cell receptor beta chain stems from a study of follicular helper T cells after annual influenza vaccination. Produced via immunoSEQ multiplex PCR; TCRdb's table is partial and in-frame only. The repertoire holds about 7,800 clones, with around 78% as singletons. The time point: 2014-2015 season, 7 days after vaccination. The sequence derives from an adult who received the influenza vaccine. The starting material was CXCR5+ CD38- circulating T follicular helper cells from blood, obtained 7 days after influenza vaccination. The sample's subset: circulating Tfh, non-naive CD4+CXCR5+PD-1+ (ICOS+CD38+ or ICOS-CD38-).

As DNA, the CDR3 is TGCAGCGTTGAAGAGAGAAGTGGCACTGAAGCTTTCTTT. Its protein is CSVEERSGTEAFF. The chain combines TRBV29-1 with TRBJ1-1; no firm D call. The CDR3 is 13 residues long. Germline CDR1 SQVTM, CDR2 ANQGSEA. The V end lost 0 bases, the J end lost 4 bases, and 9 bases lay between the germline ends.